The clone carrying this T cell receptor (beta chain) showed up just once. Its specificity is not known. The CDR3 is 16 residues long. With 3 bases removed from V and 2 bases from J, the gap between germline ends came to 16 bases. Germline V CDR1 and CDR2: KGHSH, LQKENI. The sample comes from a study of cytomegalovirus exposure and HLA in healthy donors. Study-level findings and limits: According to reports, the classifier identified cytomegalovirus status with high specificity and sensitivity. It was 150 or so TCR beta chains that were listed as cytomegalovirus-associated. That first-cohort TCR clusters tended to co-occur in the approximately 110 validation repertoires was found in a later analysis.

Produced via immunoSEQ multiplex PCR; TCRdb's table is partial and in-frame only. The data show more than 150,000 clones, approximately 90% seen once. The chain has TRBV18 and TRBJ1-2; D is perhaps TRBD1 (5 bases). The specimen sequenced was PBMCs. This receptor was obtained from a man aged 18 to 35 in good health and CMV-seronegative. CDR3 in amino acids: CASSPVQESDNYGYTF. The CDR3 DNA follows: TGTGCCAGCTCACCGGTACAGGAGTCAGACAACTATGGCTACACCTTC.